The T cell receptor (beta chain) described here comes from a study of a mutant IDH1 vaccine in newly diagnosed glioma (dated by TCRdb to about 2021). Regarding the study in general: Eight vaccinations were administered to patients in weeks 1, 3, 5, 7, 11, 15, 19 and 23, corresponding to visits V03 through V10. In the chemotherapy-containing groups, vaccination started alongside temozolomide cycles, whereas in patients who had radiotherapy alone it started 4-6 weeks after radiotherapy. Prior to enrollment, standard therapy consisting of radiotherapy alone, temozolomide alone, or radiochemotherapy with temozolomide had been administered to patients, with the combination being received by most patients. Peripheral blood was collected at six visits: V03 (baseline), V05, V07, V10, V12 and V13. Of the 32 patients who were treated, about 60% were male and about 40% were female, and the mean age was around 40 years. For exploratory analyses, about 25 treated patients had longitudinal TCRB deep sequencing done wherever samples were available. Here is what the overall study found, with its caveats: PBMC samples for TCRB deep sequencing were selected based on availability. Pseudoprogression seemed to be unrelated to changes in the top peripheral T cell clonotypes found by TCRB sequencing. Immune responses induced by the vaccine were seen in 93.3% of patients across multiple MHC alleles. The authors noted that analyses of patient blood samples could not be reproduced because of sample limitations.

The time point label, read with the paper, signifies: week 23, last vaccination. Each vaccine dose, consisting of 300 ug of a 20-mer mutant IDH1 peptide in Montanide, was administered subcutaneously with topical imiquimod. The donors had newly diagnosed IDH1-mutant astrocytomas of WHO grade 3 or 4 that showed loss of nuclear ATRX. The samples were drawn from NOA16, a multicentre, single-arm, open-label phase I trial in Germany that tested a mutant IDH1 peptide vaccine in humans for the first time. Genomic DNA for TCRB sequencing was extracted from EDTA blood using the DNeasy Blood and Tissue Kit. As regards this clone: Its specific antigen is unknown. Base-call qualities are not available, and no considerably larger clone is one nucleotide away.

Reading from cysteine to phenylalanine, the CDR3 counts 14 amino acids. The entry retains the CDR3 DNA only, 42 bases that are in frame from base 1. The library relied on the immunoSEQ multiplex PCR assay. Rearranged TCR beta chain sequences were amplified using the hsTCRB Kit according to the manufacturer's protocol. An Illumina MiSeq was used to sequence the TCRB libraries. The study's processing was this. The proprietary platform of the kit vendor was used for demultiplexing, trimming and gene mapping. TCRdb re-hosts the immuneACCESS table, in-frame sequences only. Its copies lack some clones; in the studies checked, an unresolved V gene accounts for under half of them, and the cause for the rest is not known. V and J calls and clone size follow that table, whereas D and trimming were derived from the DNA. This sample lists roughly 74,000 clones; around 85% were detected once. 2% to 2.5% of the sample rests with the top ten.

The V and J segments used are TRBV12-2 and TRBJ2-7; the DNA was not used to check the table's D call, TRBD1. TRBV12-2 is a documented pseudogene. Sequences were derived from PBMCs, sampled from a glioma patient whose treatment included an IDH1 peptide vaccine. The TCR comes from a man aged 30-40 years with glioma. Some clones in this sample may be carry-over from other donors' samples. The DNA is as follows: TGTGCAAGTCGCGCTAACAGGGGAGGATACGAGCAGTACTTC. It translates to CASRANRGGYEQYF.